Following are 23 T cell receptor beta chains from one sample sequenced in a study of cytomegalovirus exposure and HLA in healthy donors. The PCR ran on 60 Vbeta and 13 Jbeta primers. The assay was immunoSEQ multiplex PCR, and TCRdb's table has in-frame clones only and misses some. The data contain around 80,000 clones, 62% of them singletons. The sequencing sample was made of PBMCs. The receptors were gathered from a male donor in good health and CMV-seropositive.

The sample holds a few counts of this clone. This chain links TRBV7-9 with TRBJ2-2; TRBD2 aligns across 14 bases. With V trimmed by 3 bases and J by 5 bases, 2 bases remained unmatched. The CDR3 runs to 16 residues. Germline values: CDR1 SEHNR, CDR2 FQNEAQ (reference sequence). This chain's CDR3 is CASSLGLAGATGELFF. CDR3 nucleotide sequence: TGTGCCAGCAGCTTGGGACTAGCGGGGGCTACCGGGGAGCTGTTTTTT.

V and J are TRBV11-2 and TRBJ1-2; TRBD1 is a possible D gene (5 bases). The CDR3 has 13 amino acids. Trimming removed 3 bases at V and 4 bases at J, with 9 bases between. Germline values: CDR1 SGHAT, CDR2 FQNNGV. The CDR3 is CASSFRDSYGYTF. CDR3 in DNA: TGTGCCAGCAGCTTCCGAGACAGCTATGGCTACACCTTC. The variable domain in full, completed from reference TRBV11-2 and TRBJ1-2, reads EAGVAQSPRYKIIEKRQSVAFWCNPISGHATLYWYQQILGQGPKLLIQFQNNGVVDDSQLPKDRFSAERLKGVDSTLKIQPAKLEDSAVYLCASSFRDSYGYTFGSGTRLTVV.

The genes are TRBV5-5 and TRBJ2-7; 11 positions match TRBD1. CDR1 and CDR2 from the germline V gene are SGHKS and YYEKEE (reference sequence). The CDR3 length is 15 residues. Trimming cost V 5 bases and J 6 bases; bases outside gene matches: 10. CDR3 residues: CASRTGTGGRLEQYF. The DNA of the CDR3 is TGTGCCAGCAGGACCGGGACAGGGGGTCGTCTCGAGCAGTACTTC.

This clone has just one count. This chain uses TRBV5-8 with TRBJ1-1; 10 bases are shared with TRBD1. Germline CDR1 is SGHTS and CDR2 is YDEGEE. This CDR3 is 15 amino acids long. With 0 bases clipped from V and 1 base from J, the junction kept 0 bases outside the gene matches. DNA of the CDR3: TGTGCCAGCAGCTTGGGGGACAGGGGGAACACTGAAGCTTTCTTT. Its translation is CASSLGDRGNTEAFF.

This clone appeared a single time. CDR3 sequence reads: CASSLAWGTETQYF. The CDR3 DNA reads TGTGCCAGCAGTTTGGCCTGGGGCACCGAGACCCAGTACTTC. The chain uses TRBV28 and TRBJ2-5; a weak D match, TRBD1 (5 bases). The length of the CDR3 is 14 residues. Per the germline V gene, CDR1 is MDHEN and CDR2 is SYDVKM. V gave up 3 bases and J gave up 5 bases, with 13 bases separating them.

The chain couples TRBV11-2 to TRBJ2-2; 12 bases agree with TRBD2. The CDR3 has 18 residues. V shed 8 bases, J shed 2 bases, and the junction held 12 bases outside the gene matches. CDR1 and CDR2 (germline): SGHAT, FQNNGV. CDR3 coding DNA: TGTGCCAGCTCACGCCCGACTAGCGGGGGCCCTAACACCGGGGAGCTGTTTTTT. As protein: CASSRPTSGGPNTGELFF.

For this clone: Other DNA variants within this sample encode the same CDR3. The CDR3 DNA sequence: TGTGCCAGCAGTTACACCAGGACAGCACCTTGGGAGCAGTACTTC. This gives the protein CASSYTRTAPWEQYF. J is TRBJ2-7 and V is TRBV6-5; tentative D call: TRBD1 (6 bases). Per the germline V gene, CDR1 is MNHEY and CDR2 is SVGAGI. Trimming pared 2 bases from V and 7 bases from J, leaving 18 bases between. This CDR3 region has 15 residues.

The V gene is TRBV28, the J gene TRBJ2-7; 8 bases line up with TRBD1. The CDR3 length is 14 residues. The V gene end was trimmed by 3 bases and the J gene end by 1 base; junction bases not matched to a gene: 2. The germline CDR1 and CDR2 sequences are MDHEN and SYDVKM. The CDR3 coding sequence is TGTGCCAGCAGTTTCAGGGACAGGTCCTACGAGCAGTACTTC. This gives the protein CASSFRDRSYEQYF.

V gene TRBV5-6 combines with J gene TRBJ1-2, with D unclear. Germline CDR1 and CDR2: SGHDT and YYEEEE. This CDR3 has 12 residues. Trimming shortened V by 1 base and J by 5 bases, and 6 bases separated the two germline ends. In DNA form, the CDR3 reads TGTGCCAGCAGCTTGAACAGTTATGGCTACACCTTC. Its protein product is CASSLNSYGYTF.

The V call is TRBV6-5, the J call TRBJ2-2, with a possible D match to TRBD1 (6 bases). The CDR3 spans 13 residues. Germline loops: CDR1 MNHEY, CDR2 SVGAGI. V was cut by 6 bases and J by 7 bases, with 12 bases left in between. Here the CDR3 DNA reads TGTGCCAGCAGGTTTATAGGGGGCGGGGAGCTGTTTTTT. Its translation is CASRFIGGGELFF.

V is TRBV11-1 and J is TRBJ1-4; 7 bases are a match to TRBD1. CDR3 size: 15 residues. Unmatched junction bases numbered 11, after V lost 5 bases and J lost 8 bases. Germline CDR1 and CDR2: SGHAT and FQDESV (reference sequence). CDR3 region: CASSAGTDQYEKLFF. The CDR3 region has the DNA TGTGCCAGCAGCGCCGGGACAGATCAGTACGAAAAACTGTTTTTT.

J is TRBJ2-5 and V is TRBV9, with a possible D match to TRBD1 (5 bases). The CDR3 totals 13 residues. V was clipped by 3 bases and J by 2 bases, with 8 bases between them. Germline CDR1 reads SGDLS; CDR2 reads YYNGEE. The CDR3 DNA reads TGTGCCAGCAGCGCCGACAGTCAAGAGACCCAGTACTTC. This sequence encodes CASSADSQETQYF.

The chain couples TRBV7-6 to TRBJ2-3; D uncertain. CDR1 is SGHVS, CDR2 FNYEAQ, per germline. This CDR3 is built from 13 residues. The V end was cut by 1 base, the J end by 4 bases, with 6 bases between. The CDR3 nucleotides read TGTGCCAGCAGCTTAGACACAGCAGATACGCAGTATTTT. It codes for CASSLDTADTQYF.

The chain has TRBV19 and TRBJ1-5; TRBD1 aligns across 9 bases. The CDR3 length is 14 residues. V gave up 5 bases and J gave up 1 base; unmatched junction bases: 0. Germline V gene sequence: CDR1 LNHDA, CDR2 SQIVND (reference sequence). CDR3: CASSGQGSNQPQHF. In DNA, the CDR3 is TGTGCCAGTAGTGGACAGGGGAGCAATCAGCCCCAGCATTTT.

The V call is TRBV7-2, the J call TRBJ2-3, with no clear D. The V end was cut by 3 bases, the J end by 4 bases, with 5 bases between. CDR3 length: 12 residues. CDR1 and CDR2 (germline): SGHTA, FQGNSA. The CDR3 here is CASSLSADTQYF. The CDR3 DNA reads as TGTGCCAGCAGCTTGAGCGCAGATACGCAGTATTTT.

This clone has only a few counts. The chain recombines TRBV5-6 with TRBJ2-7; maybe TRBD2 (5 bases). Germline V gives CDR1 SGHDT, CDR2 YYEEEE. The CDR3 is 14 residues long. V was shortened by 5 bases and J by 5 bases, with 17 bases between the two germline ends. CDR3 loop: CASSEGIIPHEQYF. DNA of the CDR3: TGTGCCAGCAGTGAGGGCATCATCCCCCACGAGCAGTACTTC.

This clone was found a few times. The CDR3 DNA reads TGTGCCAGCAGTTTTGGCCTCCGACTCCAAGAGAGGTCACCCCTCCACTTT. Protein sequence: CASSFGLRLQERSPLHF. The V call is TRBV27, the J call TRBJ1-6, with no clear D. There are 17 residues in the CDR3. V dropped 3 bases and J dropped 10 bases, with 22 bases sitting between them. Germline assignment: CDR1 MNHEY and CDR2 SMNVEV (reference sequence).

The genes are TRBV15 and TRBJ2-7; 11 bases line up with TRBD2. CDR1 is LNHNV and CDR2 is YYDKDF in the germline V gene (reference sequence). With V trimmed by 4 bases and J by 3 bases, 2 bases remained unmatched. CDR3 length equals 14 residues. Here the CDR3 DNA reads TGTGCCACCAGCACCGGGACTAGCGGCTACGAGCAGTACTTC. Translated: CATSTGTSGYEQYF.

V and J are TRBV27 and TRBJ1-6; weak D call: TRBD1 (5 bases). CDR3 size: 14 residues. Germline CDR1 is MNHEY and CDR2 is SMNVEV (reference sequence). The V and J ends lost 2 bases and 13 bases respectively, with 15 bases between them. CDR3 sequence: CASSLGAGPLPLHF. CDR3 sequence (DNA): TGTGCCAGCAGTTTAGGGGCAGGGCCTCTTCCCCTCCACTTT.

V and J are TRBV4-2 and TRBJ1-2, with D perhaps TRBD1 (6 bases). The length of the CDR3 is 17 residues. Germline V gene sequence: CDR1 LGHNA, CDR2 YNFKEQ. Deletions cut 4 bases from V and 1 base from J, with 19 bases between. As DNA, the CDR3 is TGTGCCAGCAGCCCATACCAGACAGGAGAAAGTAACTATGGCTACACCTTC. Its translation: CASSPYQTGESNYGYTF.

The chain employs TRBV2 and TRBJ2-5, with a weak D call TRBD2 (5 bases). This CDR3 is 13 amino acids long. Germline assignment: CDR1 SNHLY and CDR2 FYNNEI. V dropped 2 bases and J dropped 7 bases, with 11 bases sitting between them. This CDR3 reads CASSEISSGTQYF. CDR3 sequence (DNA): TGTGCCAGCAGTGAAATTAGCAGCGGGACCCAGTACTTC.

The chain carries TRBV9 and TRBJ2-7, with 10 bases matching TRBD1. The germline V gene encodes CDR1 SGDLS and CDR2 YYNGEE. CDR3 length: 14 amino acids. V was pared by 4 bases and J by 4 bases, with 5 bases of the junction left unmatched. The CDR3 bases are TGTGCCAGCAGCTCATCGGACAGGGGGTACGAGCAGTACTTC. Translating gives CASSSSDRGYEQYF.

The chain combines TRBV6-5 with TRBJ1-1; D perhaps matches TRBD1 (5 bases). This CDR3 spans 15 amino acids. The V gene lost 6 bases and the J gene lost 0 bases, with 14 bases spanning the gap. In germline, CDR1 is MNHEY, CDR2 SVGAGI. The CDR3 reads CASRRGEGMNTEAFF. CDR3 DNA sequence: TGTGCCAGCAGGCGGGGGGAGGGCATGAACACTGAAGCTTTCTTT.